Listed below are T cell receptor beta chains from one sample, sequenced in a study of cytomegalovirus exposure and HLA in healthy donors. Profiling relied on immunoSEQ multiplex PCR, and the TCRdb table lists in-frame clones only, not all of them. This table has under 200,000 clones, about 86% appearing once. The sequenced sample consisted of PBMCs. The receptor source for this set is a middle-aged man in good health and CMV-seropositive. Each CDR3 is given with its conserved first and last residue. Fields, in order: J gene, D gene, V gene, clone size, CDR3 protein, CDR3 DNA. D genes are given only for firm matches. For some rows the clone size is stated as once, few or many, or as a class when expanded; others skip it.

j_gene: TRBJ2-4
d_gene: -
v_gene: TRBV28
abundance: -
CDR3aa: CASSPSKTTKNIQYF
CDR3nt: TGTGCCAGCAGCCCTAGTAAAACCACCAAAAACATTCAGTACTTC

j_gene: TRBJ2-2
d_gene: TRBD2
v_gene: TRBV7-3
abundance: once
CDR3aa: CASSPQAGATGELFF
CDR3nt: TGTGCCAGCAGCCCACAAGCGGGAGCGACCGGGGAGCTGTTTTTT

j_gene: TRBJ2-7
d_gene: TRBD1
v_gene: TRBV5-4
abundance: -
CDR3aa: CASSPPGQGPVREQYF
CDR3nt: TGTGCCAGCAGCCCTCCGGGACAGGGGCCGGTGCGGGAGCAGTACTTC

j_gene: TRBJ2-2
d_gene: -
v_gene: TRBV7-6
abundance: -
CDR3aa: CASSLNTGELFF
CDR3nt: TGTGCCAGCAGCCTCAACACCGGGGAGCTGTTTTTT

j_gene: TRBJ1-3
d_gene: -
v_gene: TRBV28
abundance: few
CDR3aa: CASRRHDGNTIYF
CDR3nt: TGTGCCAGCAGACGACACGACGGAAACACCATATATTTT

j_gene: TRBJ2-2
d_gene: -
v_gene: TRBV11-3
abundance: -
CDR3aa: CASSQAGPGGTGELFF
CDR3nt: TGTGCCAGCAGTCAAGCCGGACCCGGGGGTACCGGGGAGCTGTTTTTT

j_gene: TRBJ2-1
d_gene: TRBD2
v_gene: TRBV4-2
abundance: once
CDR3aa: CASSHTSGGSSYNEQFF
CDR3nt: TGTGCCAGCAGCCATACATCCGGCGGGAGCTCCTACAATGAGCAGTTCTTC

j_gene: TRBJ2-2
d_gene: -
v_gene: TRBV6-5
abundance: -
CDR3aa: CASSYGGAWGELFF
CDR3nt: TGTGCCAGCAGTTACGGGGGGGCTTGGGGGGAGCTGTTTTTT

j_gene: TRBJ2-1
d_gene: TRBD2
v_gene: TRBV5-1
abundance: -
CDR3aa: CASSLPGIAGYNEQFF
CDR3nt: TGCGCCAGCAGCCTTCCCGGGATAGCGGGATACAATGAGCAGTTCTTC

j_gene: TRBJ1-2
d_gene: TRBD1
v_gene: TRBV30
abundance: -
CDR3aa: CAWSLPGQGARINGYTF
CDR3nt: TGTGCCTGGAGTCTCCCGGGACAGGGGGCGCGAATTAATGGCTACACCTTC

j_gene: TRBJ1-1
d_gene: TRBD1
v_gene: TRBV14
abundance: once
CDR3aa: CASSQVRGPDTEAFF
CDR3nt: TGTGCCAGCAGCCAAGTCAGGGGGCCTGACACTGAAGCTTTCTTT

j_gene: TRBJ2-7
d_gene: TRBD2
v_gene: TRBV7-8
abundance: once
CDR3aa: CASSSSRDSGKTYEQYF
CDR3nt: TGTGCCAGCAGCTCCTCAAGGGATAGCGGGAAGACCTACGAGCAGTACTTC

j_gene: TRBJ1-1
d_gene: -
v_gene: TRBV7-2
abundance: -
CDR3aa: CASSSTPNTEAFF
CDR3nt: TGTGCCAGCAGCTCCACACCCAACACTGAAGCTTTCTTT

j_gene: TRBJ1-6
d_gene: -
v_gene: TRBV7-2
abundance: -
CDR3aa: CASSLFAAHSYNSPLHF
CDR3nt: TGTGCCAGCAGCTTATTCGCGGCGCACTCCTATAATTCACCCCTCCACTTT

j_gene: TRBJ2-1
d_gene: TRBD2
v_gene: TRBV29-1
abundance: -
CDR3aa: CSVVAGAEPGEQFF
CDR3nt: TGCAGCGTTGTTGCGGGAGCCGAACCTGGTGAGCAGTTCTTC

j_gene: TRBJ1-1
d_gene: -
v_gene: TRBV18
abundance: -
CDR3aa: CASSQTGNTEAFF
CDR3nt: TGTGCCAGCTCACAGACAGGCAACACTGAAGCTTTCTTT

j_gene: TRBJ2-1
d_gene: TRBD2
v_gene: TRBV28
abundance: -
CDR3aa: CASSTGGLAGAGQFF
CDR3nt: TGTGCCAGCAGTACCGGAGGACTAGCGGGAGCTGGGCAGTTCTTC

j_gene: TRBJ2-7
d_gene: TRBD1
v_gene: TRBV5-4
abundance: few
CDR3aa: CASSLATGGFYEQYF
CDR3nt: TGTGCCAGCAGCTTGGCTACAGGGGGATTCTACGAGCAGTACTTC

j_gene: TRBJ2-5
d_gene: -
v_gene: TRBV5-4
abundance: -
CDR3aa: CASSLDFRQETQYF
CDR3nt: TGTGCCAGCAGCTTGGACTTTCGACAAGAGACCCAGTACTTC

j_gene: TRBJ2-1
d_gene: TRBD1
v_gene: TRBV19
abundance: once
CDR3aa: CASSTAVGTVPFF
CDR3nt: TGTGCCAGTAGTACAGCCGTCGGGACAGTGCCGTTCTTC

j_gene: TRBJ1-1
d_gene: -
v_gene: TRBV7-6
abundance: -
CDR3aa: CASRQNTVAEAFF
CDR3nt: TGTGCCAGCAGACAGAACACGGTCGCTGAAGCTTTCTTT

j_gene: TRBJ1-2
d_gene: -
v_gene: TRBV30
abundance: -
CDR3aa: CAWSPHTDTYGYTF
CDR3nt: TGTGCCTGGAGTCCACACACGGACACCTATGGCTACACCTTC

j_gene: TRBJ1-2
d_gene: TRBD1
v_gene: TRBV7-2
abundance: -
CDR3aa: CASSPGTATF
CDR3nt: TGTGCCAGCAGCCCGGGGACAGCAACCTTC

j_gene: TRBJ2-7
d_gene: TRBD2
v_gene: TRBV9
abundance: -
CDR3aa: CASSVDPGITTSGSSYEQYF
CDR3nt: TGTGCCAGCAGCGTAGATCCCGGGATTACTACTAGCGGGAGCTCCTACGAGCAGTACTTC

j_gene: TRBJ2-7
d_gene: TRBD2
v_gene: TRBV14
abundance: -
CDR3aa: CASSQELAGYEQYF
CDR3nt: TGTGCCAGCAGCCAAGAACTAGCGGGATACGAGCAGTACTTC

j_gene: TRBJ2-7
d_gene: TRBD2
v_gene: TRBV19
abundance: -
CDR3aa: CASSMGRTSGQPYEQYF
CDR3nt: TGTGCCAGTAGTATGGGTAGGACTAGCGGCCAACCCTACGAGCAGTACTTC

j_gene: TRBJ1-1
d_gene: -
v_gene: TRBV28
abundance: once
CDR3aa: CASNIPSGQNTEAFF
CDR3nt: TGTGCCAGCAACATACCCTCAGGGCAGAACACTGAAGCTTTCTTT

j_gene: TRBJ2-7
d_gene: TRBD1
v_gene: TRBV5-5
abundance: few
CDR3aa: CASSLDPGQAYEQYF
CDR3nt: TGTGCCAGCAGCCTGGATCCGGGACAGGCCTACGAGCAGTACTTC

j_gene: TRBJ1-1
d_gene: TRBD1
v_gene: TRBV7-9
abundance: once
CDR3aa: CASSPTGGGGAFF
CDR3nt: TGTGCCAGCAGCCCGACAGGGGGCGGGGGAGCTTTCTTT

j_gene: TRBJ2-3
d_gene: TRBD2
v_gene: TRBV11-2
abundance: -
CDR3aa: CASSYSGRVADTQYF
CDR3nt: TGTGCCAGCAGCTATAGCGGGAGGGTGGCAGATACGCAGTATTTT

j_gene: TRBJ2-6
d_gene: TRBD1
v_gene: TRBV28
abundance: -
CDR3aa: CASSATGAGANVLTF
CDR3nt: TGTGCCAGCAGTGCAACAGGGGCCGGGGCCAACGTCCTGACTTTC

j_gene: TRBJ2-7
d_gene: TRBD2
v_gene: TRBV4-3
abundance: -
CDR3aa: CASSQGNPASGIYEQYF
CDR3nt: TGCGCCAGCAGCCAAGGGAACCCGGCTAGCGGGATCTACGAGCAGTACTTC

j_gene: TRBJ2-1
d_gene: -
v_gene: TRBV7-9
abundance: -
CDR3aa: CASSSSRLPYNEQFF
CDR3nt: TGTGCCAGCAGCTCCTCCAGGCTACCTTACAATGAGCAGTTCTTC

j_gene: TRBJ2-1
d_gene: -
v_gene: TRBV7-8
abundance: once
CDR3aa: CASQARGRNDNEQFF
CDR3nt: TGTGCCAGCCAAGCAAGGGGCCGGAACGACAATGAGCAGTTCTTC

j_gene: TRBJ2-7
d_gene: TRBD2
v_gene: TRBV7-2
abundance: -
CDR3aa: CASSPGLAGVTYEQYF
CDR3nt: TGTGCCAGCAGCCCGGGACTAGCGGGCGTTACCTACGAGCAGTACTTC

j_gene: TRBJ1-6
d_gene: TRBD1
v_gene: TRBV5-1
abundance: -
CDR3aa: CASSLDRGDSPLHF
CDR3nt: TGCGCCAGCAGCTTGGACAGGGGTGATTCACCCCTCCACTTT

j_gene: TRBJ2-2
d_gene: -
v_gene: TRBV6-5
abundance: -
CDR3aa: CASSPSRTGELFF
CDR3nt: TGTGCCAGCAGCCCGAGCCGAACCGGGGAGCTGTTTTTT

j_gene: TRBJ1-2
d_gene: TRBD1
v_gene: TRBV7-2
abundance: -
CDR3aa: CASSLARQGGYTF
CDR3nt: TGTGCCAGCAGCTTAGCCAGACAGGGTGGCTACACCTTC

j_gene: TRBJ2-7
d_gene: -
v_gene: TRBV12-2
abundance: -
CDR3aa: CASRPSGKPLYEQYF
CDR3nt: TGTGCAAGTCGCCCCAGCGGGAAGCCCCTCTACGAGCAGTACTTC

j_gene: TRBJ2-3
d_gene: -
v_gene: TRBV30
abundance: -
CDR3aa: CAWSGQTTPSTDTQYF
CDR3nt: TGTGCCTGGAGTGGGCAGACTACACCTAGCACAGATACGCAGTATTTT

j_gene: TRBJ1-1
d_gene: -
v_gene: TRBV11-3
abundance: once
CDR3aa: CASSLSAAMNTEAFF
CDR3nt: TGTGCCAGCAGCCTTTCGGCGGCTATGAACACTGAAGCTTTCTTT

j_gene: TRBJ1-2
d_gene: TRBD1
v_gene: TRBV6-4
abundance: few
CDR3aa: CASSDFNRGGGYTF
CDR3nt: TGTGCCAGCAGTGACTTTAACAGGGGAGGAGGCTACACCTTC

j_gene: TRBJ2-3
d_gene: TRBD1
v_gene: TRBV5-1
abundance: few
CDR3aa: CASSLESGRGRTDTQYF
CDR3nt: TGCGCCAGCAGCTTGGAGTCGGGAAGGGGGCGGACAGATACGCAGTATTTT

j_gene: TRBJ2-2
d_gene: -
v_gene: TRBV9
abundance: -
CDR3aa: CASSVERISNTGELFF
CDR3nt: TGTGCCAGCAGCGTAGAGCGCATATCGAACACCGGGGAGCTGTTTTTT

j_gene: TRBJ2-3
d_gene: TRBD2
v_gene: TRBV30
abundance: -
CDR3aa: CAWSVGSGRSDTQYF
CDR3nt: TGTGCCTGGAGTGTGGGTAGCGGGAGGTCGGATACGCAGTATTTT

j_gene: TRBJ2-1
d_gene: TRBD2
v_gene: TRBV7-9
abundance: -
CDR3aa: CASSLAGGLGEQFF
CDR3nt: TGTGCCAGCAGCTTAGCAGGCGGACTAGGGGAGCAGTTCTTC

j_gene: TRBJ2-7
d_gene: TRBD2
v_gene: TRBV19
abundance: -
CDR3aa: CASSIPSGSLSEQYF
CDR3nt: TGTGCCAGTAGTATTCCTAGCGGGAGTTTATCCGAGCAGTACTTC

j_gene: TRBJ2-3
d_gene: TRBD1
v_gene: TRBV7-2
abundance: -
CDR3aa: CASSSGQGNTQYF
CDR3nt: TGTGCCAGCAGCTCGGGACAGGGGAATACGCAGTATTTT

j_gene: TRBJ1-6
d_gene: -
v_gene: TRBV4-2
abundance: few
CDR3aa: CASSQEAGAYSPLHF
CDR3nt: TGTGCCAGCAGCCAAGAGGCGGGGGCCTATTCACCCCTCCACTTT

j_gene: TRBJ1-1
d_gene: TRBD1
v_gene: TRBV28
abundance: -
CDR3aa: CASRPGTGVSAFF
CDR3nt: TGTGCCAGCAGACCTGGGACAGGTGTCTCGGCTTTCTTT

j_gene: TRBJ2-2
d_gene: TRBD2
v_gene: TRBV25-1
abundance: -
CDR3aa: CASSERASGINTGELFF
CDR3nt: TGTGCCAGCAGTGAACGTGCTAGCGGGATTAACACCGGGGAGCTGTTTTTT

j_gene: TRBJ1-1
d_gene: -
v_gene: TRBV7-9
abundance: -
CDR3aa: CSSSPRGSLNTEAFF
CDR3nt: TGTTCCAGCAGCCCCCGCGGCTCCCTGAACACTGAAGCTTTCTTT

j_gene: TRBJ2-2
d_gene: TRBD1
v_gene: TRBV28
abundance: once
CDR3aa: CASLGASGGVVLHTGELFF
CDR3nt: TGTGCCAGCCTAGGGGCCTCAGGGGGCGTCGTATTGCACACCGGGGAGCTGTTTTTT

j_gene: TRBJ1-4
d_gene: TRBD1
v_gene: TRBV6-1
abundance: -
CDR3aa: CASRDRTGVEKLFF
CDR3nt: TGTGCCAGCAGGGATCGGACAGGGGTCGAAAAACTGTTTTTT

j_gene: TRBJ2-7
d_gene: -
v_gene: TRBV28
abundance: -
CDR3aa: CASSLSPTRYEQYF
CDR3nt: TGTGCCAGCAGTTTAAGCCCGACTCGGTACGAGCAGTACTTC